This note documents a single T cell receptor beta chain sequence. The antigen is undetermined. The read ends 3 residues shy of where the CDR3 ends; the end is completed using the germline J gene. Trimming removed 5 bases from V and 4 bases from J; junction bases left unmatched: 8. The germline V gene encodes CDR1 SEHNR and CDR2 FQNEAQ (reference sequence). CDR3 length: 15 amino acids. The data were taken from a study of T cells in women clearing cervical HPV infection. Study-level information: Control women cleared a single incident HPV16 infection within 12 months. Controls gave blood once infection was undetectable; cases at lesion identification. Cases' blood sampling followed lesion detection by median about 150 days (90 to 200).

Study-wide findings and caveats: Effector/memory and HPV-specific T cells were not isolated, and association timing is unknown.

The table came from immunoSEQ multiplex PCR; TCRdb's copy has only in-frame clones and leaves some out. The table lists 46,000 or so clones. Sequenced input: blood buffy coat. The receptor's source is a woman aged 18 to 75 with a cervical HPV16 infection that either progressed to CIN3+ or cleared (not recorded which). The chain is built from TRBV7-9 and TRBJ1-5; 7 nucleotides line up with TRBD1. The sequenced CDR3 bases are TGTGCCAGCAGCCCCCCAGGGGGGAGAAATCAGCCC. Encoded protein: CASSPPGGRNQP. The whole CDR3 sequence is CASSPPGGRNQPQHF.